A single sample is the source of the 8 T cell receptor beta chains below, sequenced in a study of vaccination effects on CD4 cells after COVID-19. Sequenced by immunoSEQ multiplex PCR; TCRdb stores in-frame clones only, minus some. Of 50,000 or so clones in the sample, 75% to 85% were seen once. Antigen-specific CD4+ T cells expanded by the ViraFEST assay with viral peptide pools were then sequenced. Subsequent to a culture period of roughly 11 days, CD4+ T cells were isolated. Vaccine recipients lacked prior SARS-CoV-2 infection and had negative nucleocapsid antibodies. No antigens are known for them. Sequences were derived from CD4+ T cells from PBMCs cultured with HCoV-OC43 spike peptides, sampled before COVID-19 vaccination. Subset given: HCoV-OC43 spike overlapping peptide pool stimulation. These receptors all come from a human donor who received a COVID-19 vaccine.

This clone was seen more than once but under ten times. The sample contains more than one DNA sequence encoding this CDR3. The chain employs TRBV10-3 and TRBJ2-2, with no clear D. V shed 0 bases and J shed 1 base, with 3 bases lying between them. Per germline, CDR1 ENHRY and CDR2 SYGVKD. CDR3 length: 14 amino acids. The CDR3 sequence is CAISESGNTGELFF. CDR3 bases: TGTGCCATCAGTGAGTCGGGGAACACCGGGGAGCTGTTTTTT.

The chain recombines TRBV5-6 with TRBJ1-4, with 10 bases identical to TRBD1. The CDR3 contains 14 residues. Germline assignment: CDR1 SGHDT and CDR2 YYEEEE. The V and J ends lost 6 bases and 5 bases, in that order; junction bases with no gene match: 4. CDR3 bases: TGTGCCAGCAAGCGGGGACAGGGGAATGAAAAACTGTTTTTT. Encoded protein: CASKRGQGNEKLFF. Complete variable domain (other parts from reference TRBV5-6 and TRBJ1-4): DAGVTQSPTHLIKTRGQQVTLRCSPKSGHDTVSWYQQALGQGPQFIFQYYEEEERQRGNFPDRFSGHQFPNYSSELNVNALLLGDSALYLCASKRGQGNEKLFFGSGTQLSVL.

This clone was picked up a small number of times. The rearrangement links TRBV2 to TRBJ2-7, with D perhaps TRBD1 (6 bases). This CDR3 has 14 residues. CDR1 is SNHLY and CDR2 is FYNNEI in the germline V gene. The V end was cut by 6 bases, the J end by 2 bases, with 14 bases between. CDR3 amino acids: CASSLGQRAYEQYV. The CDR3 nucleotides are TGTGCCAGCAGCCTCGGACAGAGAGCCTACGAGCAGTACGTC.

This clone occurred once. Here the CDR3 reads CASTRSGQGGEKLFF. Here the CDR3 DNA reads TGTGCCAGCACCCGTTCGGGACAGGGCGGTGAAAAACTGTTTTTT. The chain uses TRBV6-5 and TRBJ1-4, with 9 bases lining up with TRBD1. After removal of 7 bases from V and 7 bases from J, the junction contained 10 bases not matched to a gene. This CDR3 comprises 15 residues. Germline values: CDR1 MNHEY, CDR2 SVGAGI.

CDR3 sequence reads: CASSQTGSGTGELFF. The CDR3 DNA sequence: TGTGCCAGCAGTCAGACAGGGTCGGGCACCGGGGAGCTGTTTTTT. The rearrangement uses TRBV6-4 and TRBJ2-2; TRBD1 aligns across 7 bases. This CDR3 contains 15 residues. Germline V lookup: CDR1 MRHNA, CDR2 SNTAGT. V lost 5 bases, J lost 4 bases, and 7 bases stayed unmatched.

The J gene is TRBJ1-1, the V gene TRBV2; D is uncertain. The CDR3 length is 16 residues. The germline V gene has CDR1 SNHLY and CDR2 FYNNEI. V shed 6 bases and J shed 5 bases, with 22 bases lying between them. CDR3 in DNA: TGTGCCAGCAGCCTTTCACGGGGAGGGATGAGGACTGAAGCTTTCTTT. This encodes CASSLSRGGMRTEAFF.

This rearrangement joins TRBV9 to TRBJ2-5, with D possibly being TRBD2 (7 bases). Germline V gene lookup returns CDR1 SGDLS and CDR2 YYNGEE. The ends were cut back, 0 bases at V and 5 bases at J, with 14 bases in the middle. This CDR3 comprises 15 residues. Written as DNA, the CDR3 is TGTGCCAGCAGCGTAGTGGGGGGGGCCCTGGAGACCCAGTACTTC. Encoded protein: CASSVVGGALETQYF.

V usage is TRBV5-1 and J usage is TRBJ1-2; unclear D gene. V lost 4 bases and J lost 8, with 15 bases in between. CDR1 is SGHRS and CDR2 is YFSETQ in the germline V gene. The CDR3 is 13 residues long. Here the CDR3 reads CASSDTVMEGYTF. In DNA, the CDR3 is TGCGCCAGCAGCGATACCGTTATGGAAGGCTACACCTTC.